This TCR beta chain was recorded in a study of blood T cell repertoires in COVID-19. Per the original methods: The assay estimated nucleated cells by amplifying reference gene primers. Here immunoSEQ multiplex PCR was the method, and the copy in TCRdb shows in-frame clones only, minus some. The V and J calls and the clone size are those of that table, but D and trimming were determined from the DNA. The sample shows around 210,000 clones, under 90% of them seen only once. Germline V gene sequence: CDR1 SGHTA, CDR2 FQGTGA. V shed 3 bases, J shed 6 bases, and the junction held 7 bases outside the gene matches. This CDR3 has 16 residues.

This TCR was sampled from an elderly woman with COVID-19, enrolled during active disease. The rearrangement joins TRBV7-3 to TRBJ2-3; 12 bases agree with TRBD2. Sequencing was carried out using peripheral blood. CDR3 sequence: CASSFQSSGGADTQYF. The CDR3 nucleotides are TGTGCCAGCAGCTTCCAATCTAGCGGGGGGGCGGATACGCAGTATTTT.